A single sample gave rise to the 19 T cell receptor beta chains below, sequenced in a study of blood T cell repertoires in COVID-19. The data were produced by immunoSEQ multiplex PCR, yet TCRdb's version contains in-frame clones alone and is incomplete. The sample consists of 260,000 or so clones, roughly 88% of them appearing once. Sequencing was done on a sample of peripheral blood. The origin of the receptors is a man younger than 35 with active or convalescent COVID-19.

This sequence joins TRBV21-1 and TRBJ1-2; the table names TRBD1, a call not compared with the DNA. TRBV21-1 is classified as a pseudogene. This CDR3 has 14 residues. The DNA for the CDR3 is TGTGCCAGCAGCACTCCCGGGACAGCTATGGGCTACACCTTC. Translation gives CASSTPGTAMGYTF.

This clone turned up a few times. The rearrangement joins TRBV2 to TRBJ1-2; D is uncertain. Between the trimmed V and J ends, which lost 0 bases and 6 bases, there was a span of 11 bases. The V gene's germline CDR1 is SNHLY and CDR2 FYNNEI. This CDR3 spans 14 amino acids. CDR3 sequence reads: CASSEALRGNGYTF. CDR3 sequence (DNA): TGTGCCAGCAGTGAAGCGCTTCGAGGGAATGGCTACACCTTC.

This clone was detected many times. The DNA for the CDR3 is TGTGCCAGCGGAGACAGGTTTCCTGAAGCTTTCTTT. Protein product: CASGDRFPEAFF. This chain connects TRBV19 to TRBJ1-1; D is possibly TRBD1 (6 bases). This CDR3 has 12 amino acids. The germline V gene encodes CDR1 LNHDA and CDR2 SQIVND (reference sequence). The V gene lost 9 bases and the J gene lost 6 bases, with 14 bases spanning the gap.

V gene TRBV27 combines with J gene TRBJ1-5; D is undetermined. The V gene lost 3 bases and the J gene lost 4 bases, with 4 bases spanning the gap. The CDR3 spans 12 residues. Germline assignment: CDR1 MNHEY and CDR2 SMNVEV (reference sequence). The CDR3 here is CASSFMNQPQHF. The CDR3 DNA is TGTGCCAGCAGTTTTATGAATCAGCCCCAGCATTTT.

Note on this clone: This same CDR3 is encoded by further DNA sequences in the sample. The chain is built from TRBV10-3 and TRBJ2-3, with 8 positions matching TRBD2. CDR1 and CDR2 (germline): ENHRY, SYGVKD. CDR3 length equals 15 residues. Germline trimming cut 4 bases from V and 0 bases from J; bases unmatched to any gene: 3. This CDR3 is CAISVGGASTDTQYF. CDR3 DNA: TGTGCCATCAGTGTCGGGGGGGCTAGCACAGATACGCAGTATTTT.

In regard to this clone: This same CDR3 is encoded by further DNA sequences in the sample. This sequence joins TRBV7-2 and TRBJ1-3; D is unresolved. Trimming removed 1 base at V and 0 bases at J, with 10 bases between. Per germline, CDR1 SGHTA and CDR2 FQGNSA. The CDR3 loop spans 16 amino acids. This CDR3 is CASSLGASSSGNTIYF. CDR3 DNA: TGTGCCAGCAGCTTAGGGGCCTCGAGCTCTGGAAACACCATATATTTT.

The rearrangement uses TRBV27 and TRBJ1-6, with no clear D. In germline, CDR1 is MNHEY, CDR2 SMNVEV (reference sequence). V was trimmed by 3 bases and J by 9 bases, leaving 15 bases between them. This CDR3 spans 15 amino acids. The CDR3 loop reads CASSFGGVKVSPLHF. The CDR3 region has the DNA TGTGCCAGCAGTTTCGGCGGGGTAAAGGTTTCACCCCTCCACTTT.

This chain connects TRBV18 to TRBJ1-6; 7 positions match TRBD1. Germline V gene sequence: CDR1 KGHSH, CDR2 LQKENI. This CDR3 spans 15 amino acids. The V gene end was trimmed by 3 bases and the J gene end by 7 bases; junction bases not matched to a gene: 6. CDR3 nucleotides: TGTGCCAGCTCACCCTCGGACAGGAGAAATTCACCCCTCCACTTT. Translated: CASSPSDRRNSPLHF.

Remarks on this clone: The same CDR3 arises from other DNA sequences in this sample as well. J is TRBJ2-7 and V is TRBV7-3, with 8 bases that match TRBD2. CDR3 length: 14 amino acids. In germline, CDR1 is SGHTA, CDR2 FQGTGA. The ends lost 5 bases at V and 1 base at J; junction bases unmatched: 4. The CDR3 spells CASSLGGASYEQYF. The CDR3 nucleotides read TGTGCCAGCAGCCTCGGGGGGGCGTCCTACGAGCAGTACTTC.

This chain links TRBV25-1 with TRBJ1-2, with TRBD1 as a possible D gene (5 bases). Germline CDR1 is MGHDK and CDR2 is SYGVNS. The CDR3 has 15 amino acids. Trimming took off 2 bases at V and 6 bases at J, with 16 bases between the two ends. CDR3 bases: TGTGCCAGCAGTGAAATTATACAGGCTGAGGATGGCTACACCTTC. Protein product: CASSEIIQAEDGYTF.

The chain joins TRBV25-1 to TRBJ1-2; D possibly corresponds to TRBD1 (6 bases). The CDR3 extends over 16 amino acids. Germline V lookup: CDR1 MGHDK, CDR2 SYGVNS. The germline V and J ends were trimmed by 4 bases and 5 bases, with 20 bases remaining between them. The CDR3 DNA follows: TGTGCCAGCAGTGGCTACCTATCGACAGGTCCTTATGGCTACACCTTC. Protein sequence: CASSGYLSTGPYGYTF.

V gene TRBV5-1 combines with J gene TRBJ2-7, with 10 bases matching TRBD2. Germline V gene data show CDR1 as SGHRS and CDR2 as YFSETQ. V trimming: 0 bases; J trimming: 0 bases; junction bases outside the gene matches: 3. The CDR3 has 16 residues. The CDR3 region has the DNA TGCGCCAGCAGCTTGGCTAGCGGGGGCAGCTCCTACGAGCAGTACTTC. This gives the protein CASSLASGGSSYEQYF. The whole variable domain, remainder taken from reference TRBV5-1 and TRBJ2-7, is KAGVTQTPRYLIKTRGQQVTLSCSPISGHRSVSWYQQTPGQGLQFLFEYFSETQRNKGNFPGRFSGRQFSNSRSEMNVSTLELGDSALYLCASSLASGGSSYEQYFGPGTRLTVT.

This sequence joins TRBV6-1 and TRBJ1-6, with 7 bases lining up with TRBD1. The CDR3 loop spans 17 amino acids. Looked up from germline, CDR1 is MNHNS and CDR2 is SASEGT. J lost 0 bases, V lost 2 bases, and 4 bases had no gene match. As DNA, the CDR3 is TGTGCCAGCAGTGAAAGGGGACAGAACTCCTATAATTCACCCCTCCACTTT. This gives the protein CASSERGQNSYNSPLHF.

The V gene is TRBV3-1 (or the pseudogene TRBV3-2), the J gene TRBJ2-1; D perhaps matches TRBD2 (5 bases). The CDR3 runs to 15 residues. Per the germline V gene, CDR1 is LGHDT and CDR2 is YNNKEL (reference sequence). V gave up 0 bases and J gave up 7 bases, with 13 bases separating them. CDR3 nucleotides: TGTGCCAGCAGCCAAGATCGGCTAGCTAGAAATGAGCAGTTCTTC. This translates into CASSQDRLARNEQFF.

This chain links TRBV6-5 with TRBJ1-2; 10 positions match TRBD1. The CDR3 has 14 residues. Germline-derived CDR1 and CDR2 are MNHEY and SVGAGI. Germline trimming cut 5 bases from V and 8 bases from J; bases unmatched to any gene: 8. CDR3 nucleotide sequence: TGTGCCAGCAGTAGGCAGGGACAGGGGAGCGGCTACACCTTC. Residues: CASSRQGQGSGYTF.

This clone occurred a few times. V is TRBV6-1 and J is TRBJ2-1; 7 bases are a match to TRBD1. The CDR3 runs to 16 residues. Unmatched junction bases numbered 12, after V lost 3 bases and J lost 7 bases. Looked up from germline, CDR1 is MNHNS and CDR2 is SASEGT. CDR3 DNA sequence: TGTGCCAGCAGTGAGGGGCTGACAGGGTTGAGGAATGAGCAGTTCTTC. Translating gives CASSEGLTGLRNEQFF.

V usage is TRBV5-1 and J usage is TRBJ2-7; TRBD1 aligns across 9 bases. The germline gives CDR1 SGHRS, CDR2 YFSETQ. V was pared by 7 bases and J by 3 bases, with 11 bases of the junction left unmatched. There are 15 residues in the CDR3. The CDR3 region has the DNA TGCGCCAGCGCAACCGGGACAGGGCTCCTCTACGAGCAGTACTTC. Translating gives CASATGTGLLYEQYF.

V usage is TRBV5-1 and J usage is TRBJ1-2, with D possibly matching TRBD1 (6 bases). Germline-derived CDR1 and CDR2 are SGHRS and YFSETQ. Trimming stripped 5 bases from V and 3 bases from J, with 17 bases between. This CDR3 region has 15 residues. The CDR3 region is CASRPPGQSYYGYTF. CDR3 in DNA: TGCGCCAGCAGACCGCCGGGACAAAGCTACTATGGCTACACCTTC.

The chain carries TRBV3-1 (or the pseudogene TRBV3-2) and TRBJ2-2; D ambiguous. With 0 bases removed from V and 1 base from J, the gap between germline ends came to 6 bases. CDR1 is LGHDT and CDR2 is YNNKEL in the germline V gene (reference sequence). This CDR3 spans 15 amino acids. CDR3 in amino acids: CASSQDLRNTGELFF. In DNA, the CDR3 is TGTGCCAGCAGCCAAGATCTGAGGAACACCGGGGAGCTGTTTTTT.